A selection of T cell receptor beta chains follows, all from one sample in a study of cytotoxic CD8 clonotypes in ibrutinib-treated CLL. Here immunoSEQ multiplex PCR was the method, and the copy in TCRdb shows in-frame clones only, minus some. Among 150,000 to 200,000 clones, about 88% were seen once, and the ten largest hold 3% to 3.5%. Source: PBMCs, taken at disease progression, from a patient treated with ibrutinib. The receptor set was obtained from a human donor with chronic lymphocytic leukemia. CDR3s include the opening cysteine and the closing phenylalanine or tryptophan. The order of the fields is J gene, V gene, D gene, clone size, CDR3 DNA, CDR3 protein. D genes are given only for firm matches. Clone size appears in some rows only: once, few, many, or a class for an expanded clone.

TRBJ2-4 TRBV4-1 NA NA TGCGCCAGCAGACCCCCCGGAGTGCCGAACATTCAGTACTTC CASRPPGVPNIQYF
TRBJ1-1 TRBV9 NA NA TGTGCCAGCAGCGGACCGGGACATGCGGGGACTGAAGCTTTCTTT CASSGPGHAGTEAFF
TRBJ2-7 TRBV4-1 NA NA TGCGCCAGCAGCCAAACAGATCCCTACTATTCCTACGAGCAGTACTTC CASSQTDPYYSYEQYF
TRBJ1-5 TRBV19 TRBD1 NA TGTGCCAGTAGTATCCCGGCAGGGGGCGAGGGGCAGCCCCAGCATTTT CASSIPAGGEGQPQHF
TRBJ2-1 TRBV9 NA NA TGTGCCAGCAGCGTGAAAGGGGAATCCTACAATGAGCAGTTCTTC CASSVKGESYNEQFF
TRBJ1-4 TRBV12-5 NA NA TGTGCTAGTGGTTTTGGGAACAGTAATGAAAAACTGTTTTTT CASGFGNSNEKLFF
TRBJ1-1 TRBV18 NA NA TGTGCCAGCTCACCCAGTGTCCAGAGGAACACTGAAGCTTTCTTT CASSPSVQRNTEAFF
TRBJ1-2 TRBV5-4 TRBD1 NA TGTGCCAGCAGCTTGGAAGGGGGCGCTTCCTTTGGCTACACCTTC CASSLEGGASFGYTF
TRBJ1-2 TRBV27 NA NA TGTGCCAGCAGTCTGGGACGGATCTATGGCTACACCTTC CASSLGRIYGYTF
TRBJ2-2 TRBV19 NA NA TGTGCCAGTAGTCCCTCGGAGTCTCGCACCGGGGAGCTGTTTTTT CASSPSESRTGELFF
TRBJ2-7 TRBV18 NA NA TGTGCCAGCTCACCATCTCGCTACGAGCAGTACTTC CASSPSRYEQYF
TRBJ2-3 TRBV4-2 TRBD2 NA TGTGCCAGCAGCCAAGATTGGTTAGCGGGAGGTGTAGATACGCAGTATTTT CASSQDWLAGGVDTQYF
TRBJ2-2 TRBV27 NA NA TGTGCCAGCAGTTACGGGACAAGCCGGAACGGGGAGCTGTTTTTT CASSYGTSRNGELFF
TRBJ1-1 TRBV5-1 NA NA TGCGCCAGCAGCCCTGCGGTGGGGGGAGTCACTGAAGCTTTCTTT CASSPAVGGVTEAFF
TRBJ2-1 TRBV27 NA NA TGTGCCAGCAGAACAGATAGGGGTCATGAGCAGTTCTTC CASRTDRGHEQFF
TRBJ2-2 TRBV6-6 TRBD2 few TGTGCCAGCAGATGGACTAGCGGGTCGAACACCGGGGAGCTGTTTTTT CASRWTSGSNTGELFF
TRBJ2-1 TRBV9 TRBD2 NA TGTGCCAGCAGCCCAGATACTAGCGGGTATAACAATGAGCAGTTCTTC CASSPDTSGYNNEQFF
TRBJ2-1 TRBV6-4 NA NA TGTGCCAGCAGTCCGGGCCCCTACAATGAGCAGTTCTTC CASSPGPYNEQFF
TRBJ1-1 TRBV19 NA NA TGTGCCATTTTTACTCCCGGGGGCGTTGGAAGGAACACTGAAGCTTTCTTT CAIFTPGGVGRNTEAFF
TRBJ2-5 TRBV4-1 TRBD1 NA TGCGCCAGCAGCCAAGCCCACCGGGACAGGGGGCGAGAGACCCAGTACTTC CASSQAHRDRGRETQYF
TRBJ2-7 TRBV18 TRBD1 NA TGTGCCAGCTCAAACCGGGACAGGCTCTACGAGCAGTACTTC CASSNRDRLYEQYF
TRBJ1-2 TRBV5-6 NA NA TGTGCCAGCAGCTTGGCGGGACCTCTTAACTATGGCTACACCTTC CASSLAGPLNYGYTF
TRBJ1-1 TRBV5-1 TRBD1 NA TGCGCCAGCAGCTTGATGACAGGGATCGGTGAAGCTTTCTTT CASSLMTGIGEAFF
TRBJ1-2 TRBV12-5 NA NA TGTGCTAGTGGCCCGTCTTGGGGGGACTATGGCTACACCTTC CASGPSWGDYGYTF
TRBJ2-5 TRBV11-2 NA NA TGTGCCAGCAGCGCCAGGGACCCAGACCAAGAGACCCAGTACTTC CASSARDPDQETQYF
TRBJ1-3 TRBV6-6 NA NA TGTGCCAGCAGTTACTCGAGCTCTGGAAACACCATATATTTT CASSYSSSGNTIYF